The present T cell receptor beta chain was sequenced within a study of vaccination and CD4 T cells after COVID-19. The CDR3 length is 10 residues. CDR1 and CDR2 from the germline V gene are MNHEY and SVGEGT. The study sequenced cultured CD4+ T cell DNA using the Oncomine TCR Beta short-read assay. TCRdb re-analysed the PCR reads in MiXCR, keeping a single row per CDR3 protein. The sample yields roughly 7,300 distinct CDR3 sequences, 40% to 65% seen once. This clonotype was counted once. The antigen is unknown. A junction boundary mismatches the germline segment, possibly from a read error. Treatment noted: roughly nine-day PBMC culture with coronavirus spike peptide pools or control peptides (ViraFEST assay). Under the ViraFEST approach, antigen-specific T cells were expanded with peptide pools and TCRs subsequently sequenced.

The clonotype originates from a human donor who had recovered from COVID-19. The chain combines TRBV6-2 or TRBV6-3 with TRBJ1-1; weak D call: TRBD1 (5 bases). The sequenced sample was CD4+ T cells from blood, cultured in vitro. This chain's CDR3 is CASLAGRRPF. The CDR3 DNA reads as TGTGCCAGCCTCGCGGGACGGCGTCCCTTT.